This TCR beta chain was observed in a study of T cells in Graves' hyperthyroidism and ophthalmopathy. The germline V gene encodes CDR1 LGHDT and CDR2 YNNKEL (reference sequence). This CDR3 region has 14 residues. V was clipped by 4 bases and J by 5 bases; unmatched bases: 2. The source material, RNA transcripts, was used to amplify TCR beta CDR3 regions. In the first-round RT-PCR of the TCR CDR3, the HTBI primer set was used. TCRdb itself ran the multiplex PCR reads through MiXCR, one entry per CDR3 protein. The sample includes nearly 600,000 distinct CDR3 sequences, 12% to 15% of them seen just once. From 10 ml of fresh peripheral blood, PBMCs were isolated. This clonotype was observed a handful of times. Its target is not known. Broader study findings: For ophthalmopathy, model prediction preceded onset by a median about 6.4 months.

The chain is built from TRBV3-1 and TRBJ2-5; TRBD2 matches 12 bases. The TCR comes from a woman aged 18-35 years with Graves' ophthalmopathy. Source material: blood. In nucleotides, the CDR3 is TGTGCCAGCAGCCCTAGCGGGAGGGCCGAGACCCAGTACTTC. This encodes CASSPSGRAETQYF.